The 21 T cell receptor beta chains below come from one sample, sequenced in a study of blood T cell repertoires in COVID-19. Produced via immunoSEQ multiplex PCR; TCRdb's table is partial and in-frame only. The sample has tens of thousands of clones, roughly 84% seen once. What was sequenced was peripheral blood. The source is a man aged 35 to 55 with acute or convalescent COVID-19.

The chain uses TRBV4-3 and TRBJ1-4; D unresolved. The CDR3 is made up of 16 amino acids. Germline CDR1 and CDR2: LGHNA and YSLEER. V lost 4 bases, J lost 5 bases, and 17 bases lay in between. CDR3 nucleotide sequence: TGCGCCAGCAGCCTCAATTGGGCGGGAACGAATGAAAAACTGTTTTTT. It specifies CASSLNWAGTNEKLFF.

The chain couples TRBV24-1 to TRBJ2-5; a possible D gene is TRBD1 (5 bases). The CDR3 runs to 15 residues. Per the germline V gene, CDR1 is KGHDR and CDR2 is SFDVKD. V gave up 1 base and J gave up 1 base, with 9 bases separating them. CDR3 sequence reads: CATSDLGQGQETQYF. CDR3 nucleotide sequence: TGTGCCACCAGTGATTTAGGGCAGGGCCAAGAGACCCAGTACTTC.

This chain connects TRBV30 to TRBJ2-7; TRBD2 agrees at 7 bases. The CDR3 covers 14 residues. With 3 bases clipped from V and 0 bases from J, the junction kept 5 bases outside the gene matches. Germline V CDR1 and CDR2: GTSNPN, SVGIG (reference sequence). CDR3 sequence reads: CAWRTSRSSYEQYF. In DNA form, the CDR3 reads TGTGCCTGGAGGACTAGCCGGAGCTCCTACGAGCAGTACTTC.

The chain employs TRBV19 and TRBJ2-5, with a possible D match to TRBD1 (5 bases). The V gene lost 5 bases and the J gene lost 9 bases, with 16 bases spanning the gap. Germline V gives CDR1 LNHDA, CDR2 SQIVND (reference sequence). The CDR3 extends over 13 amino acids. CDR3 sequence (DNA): TGTGCCAGTAGTTTACAGGCAATTGGGGCCCAGTACTTC. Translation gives CASSLQAIGAQYF. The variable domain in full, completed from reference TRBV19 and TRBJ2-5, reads DGGITQSPKYLFRKEGQNVTLSCEQNLNHDAMYWYRQDPGQGLRLIYYSQIVNDFQKGDIAEGYSVSREKKESFPLTVTSAQKNPTAFYLCASSLQAIGAQYFGPGTRLLVL.

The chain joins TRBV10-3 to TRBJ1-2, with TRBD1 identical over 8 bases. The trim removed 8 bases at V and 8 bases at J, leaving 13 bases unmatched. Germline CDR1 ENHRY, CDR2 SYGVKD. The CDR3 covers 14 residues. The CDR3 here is CAISSTGGVWGYTF. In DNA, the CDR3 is TGTGCCATCTCATCCACAGGGGGGGTTTGGGGCTACACCTTC.

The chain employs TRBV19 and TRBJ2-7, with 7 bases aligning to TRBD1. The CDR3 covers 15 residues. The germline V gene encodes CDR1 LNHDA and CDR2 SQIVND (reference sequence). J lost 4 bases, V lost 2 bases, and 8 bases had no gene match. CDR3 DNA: TGTGCCAGTAGTATATTGGGACAGCCGTTGTACGAGCAGTACTTC. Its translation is CASSILGQPLYEQYF.

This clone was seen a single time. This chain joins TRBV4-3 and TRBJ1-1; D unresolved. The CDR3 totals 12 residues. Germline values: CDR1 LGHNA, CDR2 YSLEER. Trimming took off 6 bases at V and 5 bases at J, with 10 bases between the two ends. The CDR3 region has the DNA TGCGCCAGCAGAAATGCCGGGACTGAAGCTTTCTTT. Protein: CASRNAGTEAFF.

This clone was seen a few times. The CDR3 sequence: CASSPELSSYEQYF. The CDR3, as DNA: TGTGCCAGCAGCCCCGAACTGAGCTCCTACGAGCAGTACTTC. The chain employs TRBV7-9 and TRBJ2-7, with D unclear. Per germline, CDR1 SEHNR and CDR2 FQNEAQ (reference sequence). Trimming took 5 bases from V and 0 from J, leaving 11 bases between them. The CDR3 is made up of 14 amino acids.

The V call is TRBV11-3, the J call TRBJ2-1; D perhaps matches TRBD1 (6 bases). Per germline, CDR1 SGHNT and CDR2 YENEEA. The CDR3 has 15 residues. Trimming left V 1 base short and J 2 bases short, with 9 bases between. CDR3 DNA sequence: TGTGCCAGCAGCTTAGCTACAGGGACCTACAATGAGCAGTTCTTC. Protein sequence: CASSLATGTYNEQFF.

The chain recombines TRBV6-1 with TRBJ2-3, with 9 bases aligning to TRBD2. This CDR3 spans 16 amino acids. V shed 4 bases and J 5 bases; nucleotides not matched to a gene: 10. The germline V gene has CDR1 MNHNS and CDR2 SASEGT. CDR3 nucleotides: TGTGCCAGCAGTGGGGGCCGGCGGGAGGGCCTAGATACGCAGTATTTT. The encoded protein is CASSGGRREGLDTQYF.

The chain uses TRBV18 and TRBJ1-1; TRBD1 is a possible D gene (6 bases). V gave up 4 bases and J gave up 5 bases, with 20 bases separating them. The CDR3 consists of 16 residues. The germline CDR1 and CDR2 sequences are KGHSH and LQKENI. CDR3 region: CASSLSGTMGGTEAFF. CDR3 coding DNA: TGTGCCAGCTCACTCAGCGGGACAATGGGGGGTACTGAAGCTTTCTTT. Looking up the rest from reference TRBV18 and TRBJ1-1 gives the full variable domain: NAGVMQNPRHLVRRRGQEARLRCSPMKGHSHVYWYRQLPEEGLKFMVYLQKENIIDESGMPKERFSAEFPKEGPSILRIQQVVRGDSAAYFCASSLSGTMGGTEAFFGQGTRLTVV.

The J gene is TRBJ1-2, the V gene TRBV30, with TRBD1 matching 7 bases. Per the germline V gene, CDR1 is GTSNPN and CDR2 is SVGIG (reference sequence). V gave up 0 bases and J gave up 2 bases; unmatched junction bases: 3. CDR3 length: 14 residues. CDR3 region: CAWSVGTANYGYTF. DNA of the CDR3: TGTGCCTGGAGTGTTGGGACAGCGAACTATGGCTACACCTTC.

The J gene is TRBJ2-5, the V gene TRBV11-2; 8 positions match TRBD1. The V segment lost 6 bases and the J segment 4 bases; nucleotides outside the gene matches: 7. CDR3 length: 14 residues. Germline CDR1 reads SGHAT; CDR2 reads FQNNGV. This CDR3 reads CASSPGQGAETQYF. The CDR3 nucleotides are TGTGCCAGCAGTCCCGGACAGGGCGCAGAGACCCAGTACTTC.

The chain's CDR3 is CASSTPQGRYNQPQHF. DNA of the CDR3: TGTGCCAGCAGTACCCCCCAGGGGAGATATAATCAGCCCCAGCATTTT. V usage is TRBV6-2 or TRBV6-3 and J usage is TRBJ1-5; D possibly corresponds to TRBD1 (6 bases). The CDR3 has 16 amino acids. CDR1 is MNHEY, CDR2 SVGEGT, per germline. The germline V and J ends were trimmed by 5 bases and 4 bases, with 18 bases remaining between them.

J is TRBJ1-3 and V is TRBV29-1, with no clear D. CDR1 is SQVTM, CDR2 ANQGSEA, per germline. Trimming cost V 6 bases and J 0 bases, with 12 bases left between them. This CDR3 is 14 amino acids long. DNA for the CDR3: TGCAGCGTCGGACTGGATCTCTCTGGAAACACCATATATTTT. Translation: CSVGLDLSGNTIYF.

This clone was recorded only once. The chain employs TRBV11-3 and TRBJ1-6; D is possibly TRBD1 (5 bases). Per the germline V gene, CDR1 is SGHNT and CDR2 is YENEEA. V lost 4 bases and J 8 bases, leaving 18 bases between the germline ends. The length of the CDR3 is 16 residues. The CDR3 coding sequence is TGTGCCAGCAGCTCCCTCGGGAGGGGCCGAGATTCACCCCTCCACTTT. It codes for CASSSLGRGRDSPLHF. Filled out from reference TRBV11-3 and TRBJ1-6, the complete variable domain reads EAGVVQSPRYKIIEKKQPVAFWCNPISGHNTLYWYLQNLGQGPELLIRYENEEAVDDSQLPKDRFSAERLKGVDSTLKIQPAELGDSAVYLCASSSLGRGRDSPLHFGNGTRLTVT.

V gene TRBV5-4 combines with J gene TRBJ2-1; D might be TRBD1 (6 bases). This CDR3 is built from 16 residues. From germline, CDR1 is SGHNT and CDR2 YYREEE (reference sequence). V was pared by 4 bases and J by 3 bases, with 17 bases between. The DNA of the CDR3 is TGTGCCAGCAGCGGCATTGGGGGCATGAACTACAATGAGCAGTTCTTC. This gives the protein CASSGIGGMNYNEQFF.

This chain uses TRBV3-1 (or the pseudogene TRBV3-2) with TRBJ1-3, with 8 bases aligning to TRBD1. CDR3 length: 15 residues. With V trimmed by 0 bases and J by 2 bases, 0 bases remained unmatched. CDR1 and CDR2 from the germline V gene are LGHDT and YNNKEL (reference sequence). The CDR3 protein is CASSQETGAGNTIYF. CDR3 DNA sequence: TGTGCCAGCAGCCAAGAGACAGGGGCTGGAAACACCATATATTTT.

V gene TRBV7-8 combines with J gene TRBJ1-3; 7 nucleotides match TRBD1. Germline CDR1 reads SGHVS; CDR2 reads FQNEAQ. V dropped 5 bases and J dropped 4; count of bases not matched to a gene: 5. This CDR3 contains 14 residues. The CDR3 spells CASSQGGSGNTIYF. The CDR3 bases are TGTGCCAGCAGCCAGGGGGGGAGCGGAAACACCATATATTTT.

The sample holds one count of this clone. The CDR3 is CASPLAGPWNEQFF. The CDR3, as DNA: TGTGCCAGTCCACTAGCGGGACCTTGGAATGAGCAGTTCTTC. The chain employs TRBV2 and TRBJ2-1, with 10 bases that match TRBD2. There are 14 residues in the CDR3. The germline V gene has CDR1 SNHLY and CDR2 FYNNEI. With 9 bases clipped from V and 7 bases from J, the junction kept 9 bases outside the gene matches.

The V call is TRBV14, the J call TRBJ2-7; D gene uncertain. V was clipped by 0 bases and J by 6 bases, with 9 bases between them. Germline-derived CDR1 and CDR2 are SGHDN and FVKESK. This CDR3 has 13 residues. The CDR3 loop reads CASSQENGREQYF. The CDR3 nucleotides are TGTGCCAGCAGCCAAGAAAACGGTCGCGAGCAGTACTTC.